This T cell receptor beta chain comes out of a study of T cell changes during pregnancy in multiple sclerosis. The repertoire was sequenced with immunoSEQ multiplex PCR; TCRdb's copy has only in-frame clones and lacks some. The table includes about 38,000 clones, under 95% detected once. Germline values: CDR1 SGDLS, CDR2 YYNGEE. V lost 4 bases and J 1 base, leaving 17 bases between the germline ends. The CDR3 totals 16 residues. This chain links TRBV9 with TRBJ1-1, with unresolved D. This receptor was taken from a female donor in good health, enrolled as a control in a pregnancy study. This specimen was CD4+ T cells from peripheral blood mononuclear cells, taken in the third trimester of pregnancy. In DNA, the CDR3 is TGTGCCAGCAGCCCATCCGGTAGCCAAGCGAACACTGAAGCTTTCTTT. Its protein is CASSPSGSQANTEAFF.